This TCR beta chain was sequenced in a study of T cell clonotyping in hematopoietic cell transplantation. Overall study context: Recipient samples before transplant were obtained post-cytoreduction.

This CDR3 is 14 amino acids long. Sequencing was performed with immunoSEQ multiplex PCR; in TCRdb, only in-frame clones are kept and a portion is missing. The sample holds approximately 44,000 clones, around 84% seen once. Points from the study as a whole: Few recipient clonotypes overlapped donors; over 97% were de novo at given depth. Pathologically expanded recipient clonotypes increased progressively from day 30 to day 180 as diversity fell. CD4 and CD8 repertoire contributions could not be separated without sorting.

As regards this clone: The antigen remains undetermined.

The time point denotes: recipient sample about 28 days before transplant, after cytoreduction. The sample was peripheral blood mononuclear cells, taken before stem cell transplant. This receptor was identified in a man between 60 and 70 years old with acute myeloid leukemia. Some clones in this sample may be carry-over from other donors' samples. The V call is TRBV21-1, the J call TRBJ2-7; the D call TRBD1 from the table was never checked on the DNA. TRBV21-1 is recorded as a pseudogene. The CDR3 DNA reads as TGTGCCAGCAGCGGGACAGGGTTGAGTTACGAGCAGTACTTC. Translation: CASSGTGLSYEQYF.